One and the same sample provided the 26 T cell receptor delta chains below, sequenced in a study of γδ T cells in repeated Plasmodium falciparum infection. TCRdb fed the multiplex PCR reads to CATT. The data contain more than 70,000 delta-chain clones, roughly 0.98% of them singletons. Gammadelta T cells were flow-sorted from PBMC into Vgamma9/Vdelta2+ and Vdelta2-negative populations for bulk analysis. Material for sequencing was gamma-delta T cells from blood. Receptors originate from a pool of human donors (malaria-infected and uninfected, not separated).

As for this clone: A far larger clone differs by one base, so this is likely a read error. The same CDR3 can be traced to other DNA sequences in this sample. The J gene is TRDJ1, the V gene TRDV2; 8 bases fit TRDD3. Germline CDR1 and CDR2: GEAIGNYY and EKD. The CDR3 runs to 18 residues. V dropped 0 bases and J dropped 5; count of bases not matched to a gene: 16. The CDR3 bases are TGTGCCTGTGACACCGTGATGGGGGGGATAGGTTGGACTGATAAACTCATCTTT. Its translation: CACDTVMGGIGWTDKLIF.

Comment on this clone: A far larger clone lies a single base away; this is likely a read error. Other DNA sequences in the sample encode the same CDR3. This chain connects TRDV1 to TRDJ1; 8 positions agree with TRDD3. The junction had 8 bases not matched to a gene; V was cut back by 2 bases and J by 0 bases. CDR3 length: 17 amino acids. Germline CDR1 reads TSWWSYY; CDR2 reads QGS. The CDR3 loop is CALGERTLGDYTDKLIF. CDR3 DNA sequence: TGTGCTCTTGGGGAAAGAACCTTGGGGGATTACACCGATAAACTCATCTTT.

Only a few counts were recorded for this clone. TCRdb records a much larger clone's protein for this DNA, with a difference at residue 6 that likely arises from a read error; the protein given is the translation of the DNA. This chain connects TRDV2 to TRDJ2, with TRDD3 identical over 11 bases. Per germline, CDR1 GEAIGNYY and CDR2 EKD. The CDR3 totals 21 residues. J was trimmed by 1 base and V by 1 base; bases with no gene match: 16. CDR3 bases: TGTGCCTGTGACACGTTTGGTGGGGGATACGCGGTTAACGATTTGACAGCACAACTCTTCTTT. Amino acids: CACDTFGGGYAVNDLTAQLFF.

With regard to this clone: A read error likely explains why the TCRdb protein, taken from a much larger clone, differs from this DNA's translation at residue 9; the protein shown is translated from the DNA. The DNA for the CDR3 is TGTGCTCTTGGGGCCCTTCCTCCGGGATGGGGGACGTACACCGATAAACTCATCTTT. This codes for CALGALPPGWGTYTDKLIF. The V and J genes are TRDV1 and TRDJ1, with D perhaps TRDD2 or TRDD3 (7 bases each). Matching the DNA to germline supplied the J gene, which TCRdb does not give. The CDR3 spans 19 residues. Germline V gene sequence: CDR1 TSWWSYY, CDR2 QGS. The V end lost 4 bases, the J end lost 0 bases, and 24 bases lay between the germline ends.

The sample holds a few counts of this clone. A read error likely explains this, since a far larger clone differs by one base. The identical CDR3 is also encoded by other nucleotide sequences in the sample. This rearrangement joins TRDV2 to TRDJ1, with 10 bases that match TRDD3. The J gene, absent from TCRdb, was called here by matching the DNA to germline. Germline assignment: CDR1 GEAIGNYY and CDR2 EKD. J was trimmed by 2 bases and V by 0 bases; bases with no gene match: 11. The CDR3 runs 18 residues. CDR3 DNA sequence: TGTGCCTGTGACACCTTGCAGCCACTGGGGGATGGGACCGATAAACTCATCTTT. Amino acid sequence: CACDTLQPLGDGTDKLIF.

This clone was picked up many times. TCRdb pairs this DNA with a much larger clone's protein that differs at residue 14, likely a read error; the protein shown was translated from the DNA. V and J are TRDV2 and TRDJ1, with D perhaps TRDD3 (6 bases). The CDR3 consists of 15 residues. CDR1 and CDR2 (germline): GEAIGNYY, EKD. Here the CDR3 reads CACDPVGGDGGELTF. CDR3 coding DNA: TGTGCCTGTGACCCCGTAGGTGGGGATGGGGGCGAACTCACCTTT.

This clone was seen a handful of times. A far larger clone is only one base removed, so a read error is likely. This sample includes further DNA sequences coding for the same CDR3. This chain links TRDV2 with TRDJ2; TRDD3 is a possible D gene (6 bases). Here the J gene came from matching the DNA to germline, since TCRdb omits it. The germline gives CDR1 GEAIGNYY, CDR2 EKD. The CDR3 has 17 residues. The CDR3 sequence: CACDTVLGTNLTAQLFF. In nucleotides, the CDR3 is TGTGCCTGTGACACCGTACTGGGAACGAACCTGACAGCTCAACTCTTCTTT.

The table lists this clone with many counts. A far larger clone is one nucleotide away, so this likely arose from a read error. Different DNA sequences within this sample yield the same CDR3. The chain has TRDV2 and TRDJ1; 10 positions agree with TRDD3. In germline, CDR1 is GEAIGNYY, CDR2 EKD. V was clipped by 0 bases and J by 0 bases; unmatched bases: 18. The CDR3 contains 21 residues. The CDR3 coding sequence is TGTGCCTGTGACACCGTCTCACCCCCGACCGTACTGGGGGATCACACCGATAAACTCATCTTT. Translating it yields CACDTVSPPTVLGDHTDKLIF.

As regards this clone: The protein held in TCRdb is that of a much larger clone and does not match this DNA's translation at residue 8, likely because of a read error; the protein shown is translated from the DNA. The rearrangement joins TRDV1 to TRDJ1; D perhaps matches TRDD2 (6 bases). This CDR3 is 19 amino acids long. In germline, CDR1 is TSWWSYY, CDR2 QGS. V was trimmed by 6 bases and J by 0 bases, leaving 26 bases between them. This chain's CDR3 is CALGSSFHGHPAHTDKLIF. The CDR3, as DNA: TGTGCTCTTGGATCTTCCTTCCACGGTCATCCCGCCCACACCGATAAACTCATCTTT.

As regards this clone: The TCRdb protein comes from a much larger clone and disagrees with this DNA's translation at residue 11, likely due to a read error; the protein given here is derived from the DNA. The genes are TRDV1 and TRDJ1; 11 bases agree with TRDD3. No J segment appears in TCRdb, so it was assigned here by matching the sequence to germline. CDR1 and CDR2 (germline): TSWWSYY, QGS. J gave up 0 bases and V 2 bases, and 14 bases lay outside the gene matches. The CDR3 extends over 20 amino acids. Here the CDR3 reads CALGELVWGIPLPNTDKLIF. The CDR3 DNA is TGTGCTCTTGGGGAATTGGTCTGGGGGATACCCCTCCCTAACACCGATAAACTCATCTTT.

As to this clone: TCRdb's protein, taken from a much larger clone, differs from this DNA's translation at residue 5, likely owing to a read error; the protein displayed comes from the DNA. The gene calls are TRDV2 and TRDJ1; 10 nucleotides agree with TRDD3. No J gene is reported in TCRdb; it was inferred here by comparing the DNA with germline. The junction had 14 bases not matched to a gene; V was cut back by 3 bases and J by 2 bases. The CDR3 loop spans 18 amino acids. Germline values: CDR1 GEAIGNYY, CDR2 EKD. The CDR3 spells CACDALQPLGDGTDKLIF. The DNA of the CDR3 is TGTGCCTGTGACGCTTTGCAGCCACTGGGGGATGGGACCGATAAACTCATCTTT.

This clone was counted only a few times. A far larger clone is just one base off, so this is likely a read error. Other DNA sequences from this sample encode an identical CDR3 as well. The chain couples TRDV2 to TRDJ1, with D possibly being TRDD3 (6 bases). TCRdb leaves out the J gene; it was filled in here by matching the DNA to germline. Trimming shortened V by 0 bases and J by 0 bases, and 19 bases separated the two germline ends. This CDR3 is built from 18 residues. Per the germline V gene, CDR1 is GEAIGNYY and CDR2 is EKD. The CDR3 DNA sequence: TGTGCCTGTGACACCGTGGGCGGGGGACTACCTTACACCGATAAACTCATCTTT. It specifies CACDTVGGGLPYTDKLIF.

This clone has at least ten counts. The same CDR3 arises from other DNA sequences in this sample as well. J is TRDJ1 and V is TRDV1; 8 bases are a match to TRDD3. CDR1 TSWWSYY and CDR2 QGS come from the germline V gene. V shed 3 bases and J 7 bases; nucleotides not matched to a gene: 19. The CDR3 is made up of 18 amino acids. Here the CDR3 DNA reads TGTGCTCTTGGGGACAGTTACGTAAGGGGACTGGGGGCCCCTAAACTCATCTTT. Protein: CALGDSYVRGLGAPKLIF.

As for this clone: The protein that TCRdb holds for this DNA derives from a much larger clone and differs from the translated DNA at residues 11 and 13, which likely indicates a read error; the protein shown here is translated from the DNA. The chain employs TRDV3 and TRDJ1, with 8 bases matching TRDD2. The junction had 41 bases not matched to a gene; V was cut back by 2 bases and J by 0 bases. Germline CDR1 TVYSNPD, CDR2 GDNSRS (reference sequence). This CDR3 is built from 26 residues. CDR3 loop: CAFGGKPTFLTGRSYSDPPYTDKLIF. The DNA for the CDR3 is TGTGCCTTTGGGGGGAAACCCACCTTCCTAACTGGGAGAAGTTATTCAGACCCTCCGTACACCGATAAACTCATCTTT.

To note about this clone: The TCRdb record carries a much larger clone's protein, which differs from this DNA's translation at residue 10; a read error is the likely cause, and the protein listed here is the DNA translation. CDR3 sequence (DNA): TGTGCTCTTGGGGAACGATTCCAAATACAGGGGGATACCGATAAACTCATCTTT. This gives the protein CALGERFQIQGDTDKLIF. The V gene is TRDV1, the J gene TRDJ1; 7 positions match TRDD3. Assignment of the J gene here rests on matching the DNA to germline, because TCRdb gives none. The V gene's germline CDR1 is TSWWSYY and CDR2 QGS. J lost 2 bases, V lost 1 base, and 13 bases had no gene match. The CDR3 loop spans 18 amino acids.

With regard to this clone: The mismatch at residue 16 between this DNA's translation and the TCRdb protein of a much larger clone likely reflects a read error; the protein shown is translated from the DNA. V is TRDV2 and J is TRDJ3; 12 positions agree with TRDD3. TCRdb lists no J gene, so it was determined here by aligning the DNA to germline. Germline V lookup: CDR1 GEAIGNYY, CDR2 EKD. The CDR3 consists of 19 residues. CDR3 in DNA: TGTGCCTGTGACTCAACTGGGGGATACAGCTCCTGGGACACCCGAAAGATGTTTTTC. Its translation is CACDSTGGYSSWDTRKMFF.

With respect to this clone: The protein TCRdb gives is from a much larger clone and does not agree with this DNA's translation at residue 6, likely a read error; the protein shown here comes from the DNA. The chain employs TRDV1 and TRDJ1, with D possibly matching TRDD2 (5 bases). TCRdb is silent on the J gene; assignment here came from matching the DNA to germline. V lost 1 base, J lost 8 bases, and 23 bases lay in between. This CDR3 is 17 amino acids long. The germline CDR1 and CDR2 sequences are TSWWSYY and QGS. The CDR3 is CALGEHLRSELSSKLIF. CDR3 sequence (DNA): TGTGCTCTTGGGGAACACCTACGGTCGGAACTGTCTAGCAAACTCATCTTT.

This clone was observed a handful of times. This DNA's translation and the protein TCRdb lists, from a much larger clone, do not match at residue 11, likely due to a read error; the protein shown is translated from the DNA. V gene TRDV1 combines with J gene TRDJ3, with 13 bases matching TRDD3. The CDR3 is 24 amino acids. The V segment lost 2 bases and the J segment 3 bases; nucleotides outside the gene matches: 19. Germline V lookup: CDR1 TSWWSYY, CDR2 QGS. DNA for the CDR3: TGTGCTCTTGGGGAAGGGTCAAAGGCCGTACACTGGGGGATACGCTTCTGGGACACCCGACAGATGTTTTTC. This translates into CALGEGSKAVHWGIRFWDTRQMFF.

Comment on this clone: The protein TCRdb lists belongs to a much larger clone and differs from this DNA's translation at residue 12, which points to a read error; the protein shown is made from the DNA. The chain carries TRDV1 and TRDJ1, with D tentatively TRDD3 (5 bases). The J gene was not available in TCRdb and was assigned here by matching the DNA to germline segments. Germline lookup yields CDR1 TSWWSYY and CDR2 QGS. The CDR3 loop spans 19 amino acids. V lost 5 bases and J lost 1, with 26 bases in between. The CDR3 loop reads CALGYLTRGPPESTDKLIF. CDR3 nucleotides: TGTGCTCTTGGGTACCTAACGAGGGGACCCCCCGAGAGCACCGATAAACTCATCTTT.

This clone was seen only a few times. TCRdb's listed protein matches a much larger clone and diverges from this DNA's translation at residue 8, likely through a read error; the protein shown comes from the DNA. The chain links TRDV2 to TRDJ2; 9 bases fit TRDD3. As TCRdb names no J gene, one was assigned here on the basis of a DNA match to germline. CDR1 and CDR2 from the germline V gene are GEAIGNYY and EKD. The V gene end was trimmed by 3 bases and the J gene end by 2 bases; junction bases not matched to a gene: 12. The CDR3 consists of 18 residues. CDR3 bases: TGTGCCTGTGACGCCTGTCACCGGGGGATACACTTGACAGCACAACTCTTCTTT. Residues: CACDACHRGIHLTAQLFF.

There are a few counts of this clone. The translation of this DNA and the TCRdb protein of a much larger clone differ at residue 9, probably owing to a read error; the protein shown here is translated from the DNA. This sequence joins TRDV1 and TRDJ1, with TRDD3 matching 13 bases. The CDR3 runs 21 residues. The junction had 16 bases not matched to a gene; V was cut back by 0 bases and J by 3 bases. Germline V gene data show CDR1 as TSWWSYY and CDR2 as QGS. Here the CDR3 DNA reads TGTGCTCTTGGGGAACTACTTCCTAAGATCTACTGGGGGATACGACCCGATAAACTCATCTTT. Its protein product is CALGELLPKIYWGIRPDKLIF.

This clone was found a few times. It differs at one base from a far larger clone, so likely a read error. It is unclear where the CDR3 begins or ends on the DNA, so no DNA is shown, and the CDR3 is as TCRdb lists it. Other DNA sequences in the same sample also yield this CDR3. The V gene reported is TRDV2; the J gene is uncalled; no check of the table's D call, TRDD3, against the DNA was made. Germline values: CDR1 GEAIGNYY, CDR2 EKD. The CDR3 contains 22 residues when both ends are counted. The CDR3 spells CACEQILGAYWGRGAYTDKLIF.

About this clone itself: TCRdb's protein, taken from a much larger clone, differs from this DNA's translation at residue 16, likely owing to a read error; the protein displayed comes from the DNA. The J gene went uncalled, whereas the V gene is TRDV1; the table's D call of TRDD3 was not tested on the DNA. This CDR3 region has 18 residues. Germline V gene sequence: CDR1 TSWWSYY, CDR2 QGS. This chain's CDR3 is CALGSRLVDGGMYAKPIF. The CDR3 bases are TGTGCTCTTGGCTCTCGGCTCGTTGACGGGGGGATGTATGCTAAACCCATCTTT.

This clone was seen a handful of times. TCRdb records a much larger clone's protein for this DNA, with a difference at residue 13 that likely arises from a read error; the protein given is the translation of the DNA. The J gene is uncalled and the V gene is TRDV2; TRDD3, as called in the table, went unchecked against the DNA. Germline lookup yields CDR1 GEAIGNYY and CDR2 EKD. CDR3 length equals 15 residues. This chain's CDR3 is CACVELGDREDKFIF. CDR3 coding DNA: TGTGCCTGTGTCGAACTGGGGGATCGGGAGGATAAATTCATCTTT.

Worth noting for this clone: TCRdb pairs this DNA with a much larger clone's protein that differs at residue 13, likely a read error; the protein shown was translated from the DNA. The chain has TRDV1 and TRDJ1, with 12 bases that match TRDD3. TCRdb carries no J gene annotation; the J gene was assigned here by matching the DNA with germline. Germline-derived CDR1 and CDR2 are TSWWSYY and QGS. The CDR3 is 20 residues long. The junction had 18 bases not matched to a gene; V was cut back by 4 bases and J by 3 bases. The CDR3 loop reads CALGGRSWGIRVAWADKLIF. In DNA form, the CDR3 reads TGTGCTCTTGGGGGACGGAGCTGGGGGATACGCGTTGCTTGGGCCGATAAACTCATCTTT.

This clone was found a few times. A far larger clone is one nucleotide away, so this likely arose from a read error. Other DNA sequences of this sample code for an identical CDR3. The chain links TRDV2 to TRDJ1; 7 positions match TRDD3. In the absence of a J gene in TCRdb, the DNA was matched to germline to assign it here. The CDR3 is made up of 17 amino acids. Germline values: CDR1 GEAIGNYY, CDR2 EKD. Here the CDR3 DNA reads TGCGCCTGTGATGCCCGGCATATTGTGGGGGACTCCGATAAACTCATCTTT. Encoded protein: CACDARHIVGDSDKLIF.